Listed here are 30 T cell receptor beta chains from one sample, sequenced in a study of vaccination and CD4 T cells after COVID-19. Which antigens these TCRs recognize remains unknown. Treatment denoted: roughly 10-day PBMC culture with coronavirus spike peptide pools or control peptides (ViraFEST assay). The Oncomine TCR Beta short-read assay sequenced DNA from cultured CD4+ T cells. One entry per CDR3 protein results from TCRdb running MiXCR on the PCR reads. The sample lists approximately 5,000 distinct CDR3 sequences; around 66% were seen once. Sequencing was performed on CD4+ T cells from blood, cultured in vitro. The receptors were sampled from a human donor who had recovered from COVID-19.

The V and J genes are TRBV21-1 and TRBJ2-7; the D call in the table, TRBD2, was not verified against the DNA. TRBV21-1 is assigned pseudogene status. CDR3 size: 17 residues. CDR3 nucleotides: TGTGCCAGCAGCAAAGGGGGGACTAGCGGGAGTGGCGACGAGCAGTACTTC. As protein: CASSKGGTSGSGDEQYF.

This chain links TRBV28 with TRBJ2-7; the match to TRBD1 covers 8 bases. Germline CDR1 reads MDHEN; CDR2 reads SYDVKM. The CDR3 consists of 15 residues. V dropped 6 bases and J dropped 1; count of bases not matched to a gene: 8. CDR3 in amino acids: CASSSGQGWSYEQYF. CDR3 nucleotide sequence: TGTGCCAGCAGCTCCGGACAGGGATGGTCCTACGAGCAGTACTTC.

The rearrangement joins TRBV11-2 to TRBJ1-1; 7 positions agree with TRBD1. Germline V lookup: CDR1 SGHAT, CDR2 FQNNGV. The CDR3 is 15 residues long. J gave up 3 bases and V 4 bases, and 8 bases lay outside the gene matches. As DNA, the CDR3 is TGTGCCAGCAGCTCTGAACAGGGGAGTTACACTGAAGCTTTCTTT. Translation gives CASSSEQGSYTEAFF. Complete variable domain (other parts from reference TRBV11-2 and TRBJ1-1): EAGVAQSPRYKIIEKRQSVAFWCNPISGHATLYWYQQILGQGPKLLIQFQNNGVVDDSQLPKDRFSAERLKGVDSTLKIQPAKLEDSAVYLCASSSEQGSYTEAFFGQGTRLTVV.

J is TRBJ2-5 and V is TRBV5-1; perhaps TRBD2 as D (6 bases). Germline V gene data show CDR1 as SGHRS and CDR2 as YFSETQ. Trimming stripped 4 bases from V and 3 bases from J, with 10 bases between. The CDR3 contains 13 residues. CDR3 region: CASSRRTKETQYF. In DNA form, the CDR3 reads TGCGCCAGCAGCAGGAGGACTAAAGAGACCCAGTACTTC. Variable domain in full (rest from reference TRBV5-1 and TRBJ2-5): KAGVTQTPRYLIKTRGQQVTLSCSPISGHRSVSWYQQTPGQGLQFLFEYFSETQRNKGNFPGRFSGRQFSNSRSEMNVSTLELGDSALYLCASSRRTKETQYFGPGTRLLVL.

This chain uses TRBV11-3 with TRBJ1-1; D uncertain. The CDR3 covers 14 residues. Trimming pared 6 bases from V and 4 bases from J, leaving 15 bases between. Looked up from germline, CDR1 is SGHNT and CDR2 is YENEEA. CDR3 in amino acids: CASSRLSGGTEAFF. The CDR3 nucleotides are TGTGCCAGCAGTCGTCTGTCCGGCGGCACTGAAGCTTTCTTT.

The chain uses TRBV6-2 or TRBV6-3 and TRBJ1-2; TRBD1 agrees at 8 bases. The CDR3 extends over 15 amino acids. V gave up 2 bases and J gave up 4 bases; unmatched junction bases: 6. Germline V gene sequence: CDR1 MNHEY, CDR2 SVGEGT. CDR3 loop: CASSYEQGASYGYTF. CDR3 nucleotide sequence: TGTGCCAGCAGTTACGAGCAGGGGGCGTCCTATGGCTACACCTTC.

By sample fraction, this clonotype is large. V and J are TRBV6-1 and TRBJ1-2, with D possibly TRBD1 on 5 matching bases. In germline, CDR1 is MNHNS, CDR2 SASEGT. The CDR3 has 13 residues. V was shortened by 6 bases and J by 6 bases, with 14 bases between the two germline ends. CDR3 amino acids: CASSGRGGNGYTF. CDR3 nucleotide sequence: TGTGCCAGCAGCGGCCGGGGGGGTAATGGCTACACCTTC.

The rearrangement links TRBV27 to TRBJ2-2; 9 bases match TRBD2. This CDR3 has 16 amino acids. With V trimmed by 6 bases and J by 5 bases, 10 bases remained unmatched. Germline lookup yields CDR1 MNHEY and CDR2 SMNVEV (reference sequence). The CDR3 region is CASRSPGLAATGELFF. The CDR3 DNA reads TGTGCCAGCAGATCACCGGGACTAGCAGCTACCGGGGAGCTGTTTTTT.

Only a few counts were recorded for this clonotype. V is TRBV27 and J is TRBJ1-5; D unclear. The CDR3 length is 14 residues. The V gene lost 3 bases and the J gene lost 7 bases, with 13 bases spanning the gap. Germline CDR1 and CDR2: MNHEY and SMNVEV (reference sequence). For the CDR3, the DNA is TGTGCCAGCAGTTTGGTTGAGGGTGCCCAGCCCCAGCATTTT. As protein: CASSLVEGAQPQHF.

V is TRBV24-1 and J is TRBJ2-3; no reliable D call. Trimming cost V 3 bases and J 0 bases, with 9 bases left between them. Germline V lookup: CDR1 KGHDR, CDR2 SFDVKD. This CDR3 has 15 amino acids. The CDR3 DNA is TGTGCCACCAGTGATCCAGTCACTAGCACAGATACGCAGTATTTT. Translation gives CATSDPVTSTDTQYF.

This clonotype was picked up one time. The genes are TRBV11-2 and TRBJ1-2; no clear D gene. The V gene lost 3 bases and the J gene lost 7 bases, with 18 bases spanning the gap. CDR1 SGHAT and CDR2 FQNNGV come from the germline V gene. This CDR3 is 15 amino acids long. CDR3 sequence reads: CASSLAGLTGGGYTF. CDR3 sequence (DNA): TGTGCCAGCAGCTTGGCAGGACTAACGGGCGGTGGCTACACCTTC.

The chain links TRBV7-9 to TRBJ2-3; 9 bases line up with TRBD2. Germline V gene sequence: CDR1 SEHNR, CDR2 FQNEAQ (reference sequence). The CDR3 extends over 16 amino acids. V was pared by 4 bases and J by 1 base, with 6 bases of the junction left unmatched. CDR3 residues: CASSYLPSGGTDTQYF. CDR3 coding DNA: TGTGCCAGCAGCTACCTCCCTAGCGGGGGCACAGATACGCAGTATTTT.

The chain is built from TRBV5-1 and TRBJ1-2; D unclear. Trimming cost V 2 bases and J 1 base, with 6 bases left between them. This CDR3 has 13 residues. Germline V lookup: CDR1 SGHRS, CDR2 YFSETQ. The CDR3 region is CASSFGYNYGYTF. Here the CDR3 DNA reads TGCGCCAGCAGCTTTGGGTATAACTATGGCTACACCTTC.

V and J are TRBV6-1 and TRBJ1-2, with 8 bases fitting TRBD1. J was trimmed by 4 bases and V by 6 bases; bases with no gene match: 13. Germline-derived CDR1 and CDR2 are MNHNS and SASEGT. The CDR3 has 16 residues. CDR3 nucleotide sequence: TGTGCCAGCAGCCCCTTTAGCCCGCAGGGGGCCTATGGCTACACCTTC. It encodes CASSPFSPQGAYGYTF.

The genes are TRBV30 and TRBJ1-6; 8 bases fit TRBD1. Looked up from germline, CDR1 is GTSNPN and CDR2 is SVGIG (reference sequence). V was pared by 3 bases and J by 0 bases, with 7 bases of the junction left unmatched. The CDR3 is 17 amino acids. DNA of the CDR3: TGTGCCTGGAGGCTTGACAGGGGCGCCTCCTATAATTCACCCCTCCACTTT. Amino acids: CAWRLDRGASYNSPLHF.

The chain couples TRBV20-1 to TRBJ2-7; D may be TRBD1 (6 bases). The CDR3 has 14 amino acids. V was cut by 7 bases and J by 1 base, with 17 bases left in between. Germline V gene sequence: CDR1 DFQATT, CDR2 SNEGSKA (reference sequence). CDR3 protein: CSVYPRGRSYEQYF. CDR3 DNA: TGCAGTGTCTACCCCAGGGGACGATCCTACGAGCAGTACTTC.

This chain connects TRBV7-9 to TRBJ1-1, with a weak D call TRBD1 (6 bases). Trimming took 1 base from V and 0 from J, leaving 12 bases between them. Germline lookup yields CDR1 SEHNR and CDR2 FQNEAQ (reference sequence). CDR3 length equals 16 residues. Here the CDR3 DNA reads TGTGCCAGCAGCTTAGTAAGGCAGGGGCTGAACACTGAAGCTTTCTTT. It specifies CASSLVRQGLNTEAFF.

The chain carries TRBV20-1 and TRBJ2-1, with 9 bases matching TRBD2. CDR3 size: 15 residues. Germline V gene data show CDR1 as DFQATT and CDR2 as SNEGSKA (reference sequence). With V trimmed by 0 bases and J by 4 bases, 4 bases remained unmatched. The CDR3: CSARDASGIYNEQFF. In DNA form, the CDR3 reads TGCAGTGCTAGAGACGCTAGCGGGATATACAATGAGCAGTTCTTC.

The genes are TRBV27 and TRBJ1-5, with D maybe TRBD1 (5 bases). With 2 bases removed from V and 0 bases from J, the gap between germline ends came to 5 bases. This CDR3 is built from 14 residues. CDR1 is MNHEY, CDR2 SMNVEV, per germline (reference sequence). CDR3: CASSLGHSNQPQHF. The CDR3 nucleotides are TGTGCCAGCAGTTTAGGACATAGCAATCAGCCCCAGCATTTT.

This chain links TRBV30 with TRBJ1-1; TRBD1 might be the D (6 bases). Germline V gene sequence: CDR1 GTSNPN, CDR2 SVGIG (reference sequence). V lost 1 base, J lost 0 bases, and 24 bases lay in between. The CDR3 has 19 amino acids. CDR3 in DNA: TGTGCCTGGAGTGCTGGGTTCAGGGGCAGGTTGGGGATGAACACTGAAGCTTTCTTT. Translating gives CAWSAGFRGRLGMNTEAFF.

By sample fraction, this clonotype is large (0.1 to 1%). CDR3: CASSDSGGLSPLHF. Written as DNA, the CDR3 is TGTGCCAGCAGTGATTCAGGGGGCCTTTCACCCCTCCACTTT. The chain combines TRBV12-3 or TRBV12-4 with TRBJ1-6; 8 nucleotides agree with TRBD1. The CDR3 has 14 amino acids. With V trimmed by 5 bases and J by 9 bases, 6 bases remained unmatched.

The chain's CDR3 is CASSEALGGSGETQYF. The CDR3, as DNA: TGTGCCAGCAGTGAAGCACTTGGAGGAAGCGGGGAGACCCAGTACTTC. The chain combines TRBV6-1 with TRBJ2-5; D might be TRBD2 (6 bases). Trimming pared 0 bases from V and 5 bases from J, leaving 16 bases between. This CDR3 contains 16 residues. Germline CDR1 and CDR2: MNHNS and SASEGT.

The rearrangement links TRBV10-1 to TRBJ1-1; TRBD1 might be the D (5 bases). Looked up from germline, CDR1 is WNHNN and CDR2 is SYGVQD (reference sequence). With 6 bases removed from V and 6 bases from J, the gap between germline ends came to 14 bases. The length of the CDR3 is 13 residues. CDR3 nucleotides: TGCGCCAGCAGGCCCGAGTTAGGGGCTGAAGCTTTCTTT. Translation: CASRPELGAEAFF.

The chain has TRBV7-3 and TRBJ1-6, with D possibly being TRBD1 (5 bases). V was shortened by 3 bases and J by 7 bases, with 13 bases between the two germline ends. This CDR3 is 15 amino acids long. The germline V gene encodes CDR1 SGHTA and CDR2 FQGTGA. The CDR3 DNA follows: TGTGCCAGCAGCTTGATAGCAGGGAGGAATTCACCCCTCCACTTT. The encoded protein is CASSLIAGRNSPLHF.

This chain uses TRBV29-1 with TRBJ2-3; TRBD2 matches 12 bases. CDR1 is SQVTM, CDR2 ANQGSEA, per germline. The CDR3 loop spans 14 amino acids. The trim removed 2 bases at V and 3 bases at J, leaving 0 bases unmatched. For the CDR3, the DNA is TGCAGCGTTGAACTAGCGGGAGGGACAGATACGCAGTATTTT. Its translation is CSVELAGGTDTQYF.

This CDR3 is CSASQPGGGYTF. In nucleotides, the CDR3 is TGCAGTGCTAGTCAACCAGGTGGGGGCTACACCTTC. This chain uses TRBV20-1 with TRBJ1-2; D gene ambiguous. Germline values: CDR1 DFQATT, CDR2 SNEGSKA (reference sequence). The V end lost 3 bases, the J end lost 8 bases, and 13 bases lay between the germline ends. The CDR3 spans 12 residues.

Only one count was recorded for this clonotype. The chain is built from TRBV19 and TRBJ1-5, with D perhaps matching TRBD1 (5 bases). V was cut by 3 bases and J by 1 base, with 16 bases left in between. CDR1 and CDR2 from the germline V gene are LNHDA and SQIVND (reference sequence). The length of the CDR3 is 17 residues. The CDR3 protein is CASSMVGFRASNQPQHF. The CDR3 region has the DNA TGTGCCAGTAGTATGGTGGGGTTCAGGGCAAGCAATCAGCCCCAGCATTTT.

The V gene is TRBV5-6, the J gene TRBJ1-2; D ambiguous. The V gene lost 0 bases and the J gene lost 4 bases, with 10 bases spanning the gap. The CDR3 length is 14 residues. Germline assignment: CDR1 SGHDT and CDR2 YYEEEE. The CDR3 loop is CASSLVELTYGYTF. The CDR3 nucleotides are TGTGCCAGCAGCTTGGTGGAACTTACCTATGGCTACACCTTC.

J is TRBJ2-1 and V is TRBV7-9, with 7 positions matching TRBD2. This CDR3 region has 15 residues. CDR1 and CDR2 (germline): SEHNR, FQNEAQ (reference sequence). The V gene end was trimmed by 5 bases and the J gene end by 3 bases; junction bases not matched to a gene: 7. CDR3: CASSPAGGFYNEQFF. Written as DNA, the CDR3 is TGTGCCAGCAGCCCCGCCGGGGGGTTCTACAATGAGCAGTTCTTC. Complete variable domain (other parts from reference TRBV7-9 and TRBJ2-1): DTGVSQNPRHKITKRGQNVTFRCDPISEHNRLYWYRQTLGQGPEFLTYFQNEAQLEKSRLLSDRFSAERPKGSFSTLEIQRTEQGDSAMYLCASSPAGGFYNEQFFGPGTRLTVL.

CDR3 sequence: CASRQGTGANVLTF. CDR3 DNA sequence: TGTGCCAGCAGACAGGGAACAGGGGCCAACGTCCTGACTTTC. V gene TRBV6-1 combines with J gene TRBJ2-6; D may be TRBD1 (6 bases). The CDR3 is 14 amino acids. Looked up from germline, CDR1 is MNHNS and CDR2 is SASEGT. The V and J ends lost 6 bases and 4 bases respectively, with 10 bases between them.